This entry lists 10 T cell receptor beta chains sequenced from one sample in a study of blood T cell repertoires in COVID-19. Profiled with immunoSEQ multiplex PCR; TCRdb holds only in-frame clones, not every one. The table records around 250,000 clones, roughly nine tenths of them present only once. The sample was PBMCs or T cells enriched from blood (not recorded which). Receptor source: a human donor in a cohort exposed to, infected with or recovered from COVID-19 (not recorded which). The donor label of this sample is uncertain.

CDR3 in DNA: TGTGCCAGCAGTTTAGGTGCAGGCATCAATCAGCCCCAGCATTTT. Protein product: CASSLGAGINQPQHF. The chain combines TRBV27 with TRBJ1-5; D gene unclear. This CDR3 region has 15 residues. V dropped 2 bases and J dropped 3 bases, with 11 bases sitting between them. The germline gives CDR1 MNHEY, CDR2 SMNVEV (reference sequence).

The CDR3 here is CASSRDRDYNEQFF. The DNA for the CDR3 is TGTGCCAGCAGCCGGGACAGGGACTACAATGAGCAGTTCTTC. The J gene is TRBJ2-1, the V gene TRBV5-6; 9 bases line up with TRBD1. V trimming: 4 bases; J trimming: 3 bases; junction bases outside the gene matches: 2. The length of the CDR3 is 14 residues. CDR1 and CDR2 (germline): SGHDT, YYEEEE.

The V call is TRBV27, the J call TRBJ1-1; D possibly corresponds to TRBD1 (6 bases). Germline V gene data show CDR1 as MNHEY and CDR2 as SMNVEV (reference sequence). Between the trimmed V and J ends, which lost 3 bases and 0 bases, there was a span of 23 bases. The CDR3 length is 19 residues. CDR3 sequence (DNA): TGTGCCAGCAGTTTCAGGCAGGGGCGAAATAAAAACTTGAACACTGAAGCTTTCTTT. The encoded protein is CASSFRQGRNKNLNTEAFF.

In DNA form, the CDR3 reads TGCGCCAGCAACGACGACAGGGGCTATGGCTACACCTTC. Protein product: CASNDDRGYGYTF. The J gene is TRBJ1-2, the V gene TRBV5-1; TRBD1 agrees at 8 bases. Germline V gives CDR1 SGHRS, CDR2 YFSETQ. The J segment lost 4 bases and the V segment lost 6 bases, leaving 5 bases of the junction unmatched. The CDR3 has 13 amino acids.

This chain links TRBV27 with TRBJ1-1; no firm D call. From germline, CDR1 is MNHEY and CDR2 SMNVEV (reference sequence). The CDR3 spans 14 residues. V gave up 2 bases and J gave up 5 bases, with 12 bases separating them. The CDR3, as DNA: TGTGCCAGCAGTTTAGGACGGACGGGAACTGAAGCTTTCTTT. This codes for CASSLGRTGTEAFF.

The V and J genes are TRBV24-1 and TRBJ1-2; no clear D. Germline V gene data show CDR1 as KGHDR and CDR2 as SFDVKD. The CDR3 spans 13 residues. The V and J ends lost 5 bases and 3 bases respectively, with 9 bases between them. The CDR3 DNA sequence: TGTGCCACCAGTGGTGTTTCAGACTATGGCTACACCTTC. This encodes CATSGVSDYGYTF.

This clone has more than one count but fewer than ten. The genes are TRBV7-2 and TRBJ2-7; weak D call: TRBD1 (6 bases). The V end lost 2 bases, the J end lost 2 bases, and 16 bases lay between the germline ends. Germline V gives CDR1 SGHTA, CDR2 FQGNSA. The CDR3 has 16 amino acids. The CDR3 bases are TGTGCCAGCAGCTTACGGTGGGGTCAGGGGACCTACGAGCAGTACTTC. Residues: CASSLRWGQGTYEQYF.

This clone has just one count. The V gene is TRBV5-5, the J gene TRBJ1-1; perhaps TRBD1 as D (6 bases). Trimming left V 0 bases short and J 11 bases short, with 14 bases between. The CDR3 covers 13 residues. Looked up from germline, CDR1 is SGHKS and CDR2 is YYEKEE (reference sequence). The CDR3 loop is CASSLGTDQTAFF. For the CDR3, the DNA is TGTGCCAGCAGCTTGGGGACAGATCAAACGGCTTTCTTT.

CDR3 residues: CASSLESSGAQQQFF. In DNA, the CDR3 is TGTGCCAGCAGTTTGGAGTCTAGCGGGGCCCAACAGCAGTTCTTC. The chain is built from TRBV11-2 and TRBJ2-1, with 9 bases lining up with TRBD2. Germline values: CDR1 SGHAT, CDR2 FQNNGV. The V and J ends lost 6 bases and 11 bases, in that order; junction bases with no gene match: 14. The CDR3 extends over 15 amino acids.

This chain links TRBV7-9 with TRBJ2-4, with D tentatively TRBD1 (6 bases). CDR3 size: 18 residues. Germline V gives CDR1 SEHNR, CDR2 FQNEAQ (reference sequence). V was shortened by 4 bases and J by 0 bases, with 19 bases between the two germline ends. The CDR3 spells CASSSSISGVGAKNIQYF. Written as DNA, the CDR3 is TGTGCCAGCAGCTCAAGTATTTCAGGGGTGGGAGCCAAAAACATTCAGTACTTC. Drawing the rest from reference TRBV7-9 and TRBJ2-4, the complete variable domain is DTGVSQNPRHKITKRGQNVTFRCDPISEHNRLYWYRQTLGQGPEFLTYFQNEAQLEKSRLLSDRFSAERPKGSFSTLEIQRTEQGDSAMYLCASSSSISGVGAKNIQYFGAGTRLSVL.